What follows are 10 T cell receptor beta chains derived from one specimen sequenced in a study of T cells after yellow fever vaccination. TCRdb re-called the 5' RACE reads through MiXCR, storing one row per CDR3 protein. Here the sample spans around 320,000 distinct CDR3 sequences, 8.5% to 10% being singletons. The sequenced sample was CD4+ T cells sorted from PBMCs, obtained 5 days after the yellow fever booster vaccination. The receptors stem from a man between 18 and 35 years old who received the YFV17D yellow fever vaccine.

This clonotype was seen only once. The chain is built from TRBV2 and TRBJ2-2; 8 bases fit TRBD1. This CDR3 contains 14 residues. Germline trimming cut 8 bases from V and 5 bases from J; bases unmatched to any gene: 7. Germline V lookup: CDR1 SNHLY, CDR2 FYNNEI. DNA for the CDR3: TGTGCCAGCGCGGGGACAGGAGAAACCGGGGAGCTGTTTTTT. Encoded protein: CASAGTGETGELFF.

This clonotype was seen repeatedly, ten times or more. The chain carries TRBV18 and TRBJ2-3, with 8 nucleotides matching TRBD1. This CDR3 region has 14 residues. CDR1 and CDR2 (germline): KGHSH, LQKENI. The V segment lost 4 bases and the J segment 4 bases; nucleotides outside the gene matches: 4. The CDR3 spells CASSRTQGADTQYF. In nucleotides, the CDR3 is TGTGCCAGCTCACGCACACAGGGGGCAGATACGCAGTATTTT.

This clonotype was picked up a small number of times. The chain uses TRBV6-2 or TRBV6-3 and TRBJ2-1; 9 bases line up with TRBD2. In germline, CDR1 is MNHEY, CDR2 SVGEGT. CDR3 length equals 14 residues. Losses at the gene ends were 10 bases for V and 5 bases for J; bases not matched to a gene: 9. As DNA, the CDR3 is TGTGCCACCCAGTCCCGACTAGCGGACAATGAGCAGTTCTTC. Amino acids: CATQSRLADNEQFF.

Only a few counts were recorded for this clonotype. The chain couples TRBV9 to TRBJ2-1; D unresolved. V was cut by 0 bases and J by 3 bases, with 4 bases left in between. This CDR3 is built from 13 residues. Germline loops: CDR1 SGDLS, CDR2 YYNGEE. For the CDR3, the DNA is TGTGCCAGCAGCGTAGGCAACTACAATGAGCAGTTCTTC. It specifies CASSVGNYNEQFF.

This clonotype was detected many times. The J gene is TRBJ1-5, the V gene TRBV6-1, with D tentatively TRBD1 (6 bases). Germline values: CDR1 MNHNS, CDR2 SASEGT. The CDR3 is 12 residues long. Deletions cut 10 bases from V and 4 bases from J, with 11 bases between. For the CDR3, the DNA is TGTGCCACAAGGGGGGTAAATCAGCCCCAGCATTTT. It specifies CATRGVNQPQHF.

V is TRBV6-2 or TRBV6-3 and J is TRBJ1-1; 7 nucleotides agree with TRBD1. Germline CDR1 and CDR2: MNHEY and SVGEGT. With V trimmed by 6 bases and J by 4 bases, 17 bases remained unmatched. CDR3 length: 17 residues. The CDR3 DNA reads as TGTGCCAGCAGCCCTGAAAACAGGGGATGGGTCGGCACTGAAGCTTTCTTT. It codes for CASSPENRGWVGTEAFF.

This clonotype was counted at least ten times. V gene TRBV12-3 or TRBV12-4 combines with J gene TRBJ2-5; no definite D call. This CDR3 is 14 amino acids long. Trimming left V 3 bases short and J 4 bases short, with 12 bases between. This CDR3 is CASSLIIRRETQYF. Written as DNA, the CDR3 is TGTGCCAGCAGTTTGATTATCCGGCGAGAGACCCAGTACTTC.

The genes are TRBV20-1 and TRBJ2-5; D remains unclear. CDR1 and CDR2 (germline): DFQATT, SNEGSKA (reference sequence). Trimming pared 5 bases from V and 4 bases from J, leaving 20 bases between. There are 15 residues in the CDR3. Written as DNA, the CDR3 is TGCAGTGCTCGTATTGACTTGGGCCTCGCAGAGACCCAGTACTTC. Translated, it gives CSARIDLGLAETQYF.

The V call is TRBV5-1, the J call TRBJ1-4; 8 bases map to TRBD1. Trimming took 4 bases from V and 0 from J; bases not matched to a gene: 8. Germline CDR1 is SGHRS and CDR2 is YFSETQ. The CDR3 extends over 17 amino acids. CDR3 DNA sequence: TGCGCCAGCAGCCGGATGCCAGGGGGCGCAACTAATGAAAAACTGTTTTTT. It specifies CASSRMPGGATNEKLFF.

This clonotype was recorded at least ten times. The chain couples TRBV10-3 to TRBJ2-3; D gene uncertain. This CDR3 is built from 12 residues. CDR1 ENHRY and CDR2 SYGVKD come from the germline V gene. V was clipped by 0 bases and J by 6 bases, with 4 bases between them. CDR3 protein: CAISESSDTQYF. In DNA, the CDR3 is TGTGCCATCAGTGAGTCGAGTGATACGCAGTATTTT.